This paragraph reports one T cell receptor (beta chain). It lacks a known antigen. Per-nucleotide qualities are absent, and no much larger clonotype sits a single base away. These data belong to a study of T cells in Graves' hyperthyroidism and ophthalmopathy (dated by TCRdb to between 2018 and 2021). In terms of the full investigation: Peripheral blood was sampled at the time of initial diagnosis, prior to any treatment. A discovery cohort of fewer than 110 patients, about 40 with Graves' ophthalmopathy and 55 to 60 with stable Graves' hyperthyroidism, was used to find distinguishing TCR V-J signatures. An independent validation cohort of under 20 hyperthyroidism patients and some 15 patients who later progressed to ophthalmopathy tested prospective prediction of ophthalmopathy. The 100 discovery patients were divided at random into training and test sets in a 7:3 ratio. In more than 5 Graves' hyperthyroidism patients, the study also compared T-cell repertoires from thyroid tissue with T-cell repertoires from blood. After blood sampling, hyperthyroidism patients were treated with methimazole at a starting dose of 30 mg daily, and ophthalmopathy patients were treated with high-dose intravenous methylprednisolone. The paper describes TCR Vbeta CDR3 sequencing of roughly 130 peripheral blood samples, made up of some 40 ophthalmopathy patients, roughly 72 hyperthyroidism patients and some 17 progressor patients. General findings and caveats noted by the study authors: In validation, the model predicted progression to ophthalmopathy with about 71% sensitivity and approximately 74% specificity, a median of 6.5 months before onset. Most expanded thyroid clonotypes (frequency above 0.001) were also detected in blood, a finding suggesting that blood repertoires may reflect thyroid immune responses. In cross-validation, a model built on a 13 V-J signature told ophthalmopathy apart from stable hyperthyroidism with 87.88% sensitivity and around 83% specificity, and in testing the same model reached 80%/75%. No statistical method was used to fix the sample size in advance, and group allocation was not hidden from the investigators.

Stable Graves' hyperthyroidism was defined as no progression to ophthalmopathy during 18 months of follow-up. Hyperthyroidism patients were aged 18 to 65 years and newly diagnosed, with disease duration of less than 2 months. Any patient with an uncontrolled infection, another autoimmune disease, pregnancy or lactation was excluded. Diagnoses were based on clinical symptoms, serum thyroxine and TRAb, thyroid ultrasound and orbital computed tomography. PBMCs were separated from over 9 ml of fresh peripheral blood using Ficoll-Paque density gradient centrifugation. Total RNA was extracted using Trizol reagent, and RNA quality was assessed on an Agilent 2100 Bioanalyzer. The junction shows trimming of 9 bases on V and 7 bases on J, plus 9 bases between the germline ends. The CDR3 goes from the cysteine to the phenylalanine over 11 residues. The retained sequence is limited to the CDR3, 33 bases, with the frame set at the first base. Per the germline V gene (reference sequence), LNHDA is the CDR1 and SQIVND is the CDR2.

The TCR beta CDR3 regions were amplified from the RNA transcripts. The first round of RT-PCR for the TCR CDR3 was performed with the HTBI primer set and the Qiagen OneStep RT-PCR kit. The libraries were constructed in a second round of multiplex PCR and then size-selected and purified. The libraries were sequenced on an Illumina HiSeq2000 using paired-end 100 bp reads. The authors' pipeline ran thus. SOAPnuke was used to process the raw data, removing reads that contained adapters or uncalled bases, had a mean Phred below 15, or lacked an exact match to the constant primer or identifier. High-quality paired reads were merged with COPE v1.2.5, and unique nucleotide sequences were defined as clonotypes. MiTCR v1.1 was used to align the clonotypes against IMGT TRBV, TRBD and TRBJ reference segments. The analysis was restricted to V-J combinations with a frequency above 0.0001, which together covered 99% to 99.2% of the repertoires. A TCS score was defined as the ratio of F50 (clonal expansion) to E x V (chaos), with BLOSUM62-based TCRdist applied between CDR3 peptides within each V-J. Welch's t-statistics and random forest reduced around 550 V-J features to about 13, which were used in a naive Bayes classifier (R e1071). Thyroid-blood repertoire similarity was quantified with the Morisita-Horn index. TCRdb took the public reads, trimmed them with fastp at Q25, ran MiXCR for clone calling and kept in-frame beta chains. Every entry covers one CDR3 protein and lists the most common genes and DNA from its rows. These V and J calls are TCRdb output, not the study's own analysis. This sample holds hundreds of thousands of distinct CDR3 sequences; over 35% were observed only once. The leading ten clones occupy approximately 8.7% of the sample.

The clonotype was recovered from a man younger than 35 with Graves' hyperthyroidism. Here the chain combines TRBV19 and TRBJ1-4, with the D gene too uncertain to name. The sequencing input was blood. The nucleotides are TGTGCCAGCGCCGTTGGTGAAAAACTGTTTTTT. This sequence encodes CASAVGEKLFF. The full variable domain, with segments outside the CDR3 supplied by the reference TRBV19 and TRBJ1-4 proteins, appears as DGGITQSPKYLFRKEGQNVTLSCEQNLNHDAMYWYRQDPGQGLRLIYYSQIVNDFQKGDIAEGYSVSREKKESFPLTVTSAQKNPTAFYLCASAVGEKLFFGSGTQLSVL.